This T cell receptor (beta chain) was identified during a study of T cell responses to AZD1222 COVID-19 vaccine. Study outcomes and limitations: AZD1222 recipients seropositive at baseline numbered only five to seven. Two AZD1222 administrations were followed by greater Spike-specific TCR breadth and depth.

Germline V CDR1 and CDR2: MDHEN, SYDVKM. Trimming cost V 6 bases and J 5 bases, with 16 bases left between them. CDR3 length equals 14 residues. About this clone itself: Its antigen is undetermined.

The assay was immunoSEQ multiplex PCR, and TCRdb's table has in-frame clones only and misses some. The data hold roughly 270,000 clones, with approximately 94% observed a single time. This chain connects TRBV28 to TRBJ1-1, with D hard to call. The TCR sequence derives from an adult who received the AZD1222 COVID-19 vaccine. The source was peripheral blood, collected 28 days after the second AZD1222 dose. The CDR3 here is CASRQPGSPTEAFF. The DNA for the CDR3 is TGTGCCAGCAGACAACCGGGCTCTCCGACTGAAGCTTTCTTT.